Sequencing of this T cell receptor beta chain was carried out in a study of T cells in Graves' hyperthyroidism and ophthalmopathy. Comment on this clonotype: Its target is not known.

The CDR3 runs to 15 residues. V shed 8 bases and J 6 bases; nucleotides not matched to a gene: 15. Germline V gives CDR1 SNHLY, CDR2 FYNNEI. Study results and caveats: Ophthalmopathy, which appeared later, was predicted by the model a median roughly 6.6 months before onset.

Hyperthyroidism of Graves' type that showed no ophthalmopathy progression within 18 months was stable. Researchers took RNA transcripts and amplified the TCR beta CDR3 regions from them. With the HTBI primer set, the TCR CDR3 went through a first round of RT-PCR. TCRdb re-called the multiplex PCR reads with MiXCR, one entry per CDR3 protein. This sample has just under 750,000 distinct CDR3 sequences, with just over 35% found just once. The source of this sequence is a woman aged 40 to 55 with Graves' hyperthyroidism. Sequencing input: blood. The gene calls are TRBV2 and TRBJ2-7; 8 nucleotides line up with TRBD1. The chain's CDR3 is CASQMDRAGVGEQYF. The CDR3 DNA is TGTGCCAGCCAGATGGACAGGGCAGGTGTCGGCGAGCAGTACTTC.